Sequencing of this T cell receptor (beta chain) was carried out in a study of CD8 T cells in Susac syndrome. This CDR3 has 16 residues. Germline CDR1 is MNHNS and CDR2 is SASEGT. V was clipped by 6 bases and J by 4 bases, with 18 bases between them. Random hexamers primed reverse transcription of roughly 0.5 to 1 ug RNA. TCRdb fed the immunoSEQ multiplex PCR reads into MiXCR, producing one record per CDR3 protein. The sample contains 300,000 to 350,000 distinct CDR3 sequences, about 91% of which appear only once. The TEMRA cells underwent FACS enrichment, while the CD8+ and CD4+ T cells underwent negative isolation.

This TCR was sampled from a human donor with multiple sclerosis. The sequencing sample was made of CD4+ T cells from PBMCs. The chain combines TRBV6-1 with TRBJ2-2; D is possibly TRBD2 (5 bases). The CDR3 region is CASSKQLRGPTGELFF. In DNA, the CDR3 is TGTGCCAGCAGCAAACAACTGCGAGGGCCCACCGGGGAGCTGTTTTTT.